These 32 T cell receptor beta chains share one sample of origin, sequenced in a study of Ad26.COV2.S vaccination and SARS-CoV-2 variants. Treatment specified: some 20 received Ad26.COV2.S at low or high dose, single or two shots; several received placebo; per-sample allocation not given. The samples were gathered on day 63 after the first injection of vaccine or placebo. Generated by immunoSEQ multiplex PCR, the TCRdb table keeps only in-frame clones and is missing some. Found here are about 430,000 clones, around nine tenths of them singletons; the top ten hold 9.5% to 15%. This specimen was peripheral blood, taken in a trial of Ad26.COV2.S vaccine versus placebo. The receptor set was obtained from a person between 18 and 59 years old who received the Ad26.COV2.S COVID-19 vaccine or a placebo.

The V call is TRBV19, the J call TRBJ2-3; the match to TRBD2 covers 9 bases. The CDR3 extends over 16 amino acids. Germline V gene data show CDR1 as LNHDA and CDR2 as SQIVND (reference sequence). The V segment lost 3 bases and the J segment 1 base; nucleotides outside the gene matches: 5. The chain's CDR3 is CASSIPSGTGTDTQYF. Written as DNA, the CDR3 is TGTGCCAGTAGTATCCCTAGCGGGACGGGCACAGATACGCAGTATTTT.

The chain carries TRBV5-4 and TRBJ2-7, with 11 bases matching TRBD2. Germline CDR1 SGHNT, CDR2 YYREEE (reference sequence). The CDR3 is 14 amino acids. Unmatched junction bases numbered 6, after V lost 5 bases and J lost 5 bases. The CDR3 loop reads CASSSGTSGDEQYF. The CDR3 region has the DNA TGTGCCAGCAGTTCCGGGACTAGCGGAGACGAGCAGTACTTC.

Only one count was recorded for this clone. The V gene is TRBV4-3, the J gene TRBJ1-2, with D possibly matching TRBD1 (6 bases). CDR1 and CDR2 (germline): LGHNA, YSLEER. This CDR3 is 13 amino acids long. The ends were cut back, 4 bases at V and 8 bases at J, with 14 bases in the middle. This CDR3 reads CASSLGGIGGYTF. CDR3 bases: TGCGCCAGCAGCCTGGGGGGCATCGGGGGCTACACCTTC.

The chain has TRBV5-6 and TRBJ1-2; 7 nucleotides align to TRBD1. Unmatched junction bases numbered 7, after V lost 3 bases and J lost 2 bases. The CDR3 extends over 15 amino acids. Per germline, CDR1 SGHDT and CDR2 YYEEEE. The CDR3 DNA follows: TGTGCCAGCAGCTCTCTACAGGGGACAAACTATGGCTACACCTTC. It translates to CASSSLQGTNYGYTF.

The rearrangement joins TRBV3-1 (or the pseudogene TRBV3-2) to TRBJ2-2, with TRBD2 matching 11 bases. Germline trimming cut 1 base from V and 4 bases from J; bases unmatched to any gene: 8. CDR3 size: 18 residues. CDR1 and CDR2 (germline): LGHDT, YNNKEL (reference sequence). CDR3 DNA: TGTGCCAGCAGCCAAGCCCTACTAGCGGGAGTTCTCACCGGGGAGCTGTTTTTT. Translated, it gives CASSQALLAGVLTGELFF.

The chain carries TRBV4-3 and TRBJ1-1; D is undetermined. The length of the CDR3 is 15 residues. In germline, CDR1 is LGHNA, CDR2 YSLEER. Trimming took 3 bases from V and 1 from J, leaving 12 bases between them. CDR3 sequence: CASSQRVAANTEAFF. CDR3 DNA: TGCGCCAGCAGCCAGAGGGTGGCAGCGAACACTGAAGCTTTCTTT.

V and J are TRBV2 and TRBJ1-1; TRBD1 is a possible D gene (6 bases). The CDR3 is made up of 14 amino acids. Trimming shortened V by 7 bases and J by 4 bases, and 16 bases separated the two germline ends. Germline CDR1 and CDR2: SNHLY and FYNNEI. DNA for the CDR3: TGTGCCAGCAAGATGGGCGGAGGGGGCACTGAAGCTTTCTTT. Its protein is CASKMGGGGTEAFF.

The V and J genes are TRBV5-1 and TRBJ2-5; 10 positions agree with TRBD1. Germline loops: CDR1 SGHRS, CDR2 YFSETQ. The CDR3 is made up of 17 amino acids. The trim removed 5 bases at V and 4 bases at J, leaving 14 bases unmatched. Here the CDR3 reads CASSKDPGQGLLETQYF. In DNA, the CDR3 is TGCGCCAGCAGTAAGGATCCGGGACAGGGGTTATTAGAGACCCAGTACTTC.

This chain uses TRBV20-1 with TRBJ2-7, with 10 bases that match TRBD1. With 3 bases clipped from V and 10 bases from J, the junction kept 6 bases outside the gene matches. The CDR3 spans 12 residues. CDR1 is DFQATT, CDR2 SNEGSKA, per germline (reference sequence). The CDR3 region is CSASVTGGGQYF. CDR3 nucleotides: TGCAGTGCTAGTGTGACAGGGGGCGGCCAGTACTTC.

J is TRBJ2-2 and V is TRBV6-6, with 8 positions matching TRBD1. CDR1 is MNHNY, CDR2 SVGAGI, per germline (reference sequence). The CDR3 spans 14 residues. V shed 6 bases, J shed 4 bases, and the junction held 4 bases outside the gene matches. The CDR3, as DNA: TGTGCCAGCAGAGAGGGACAGGCCACCGGGGAGCTGTTTTTT. Its protein is CASREGQATGELFF.

This chain connects TRBV28 to TRBJ1-2; no clear D gene. The CDR3 is 14 residues long. V was cut by 5 bases and J by 8 bases, with 18 bases left in between. The germline V gene encodes CDR1 MDHEN and CDR2 SYDVKM. The CDR3 sequence is CASSTEPKLVGYTF. The CDR3 nucleotides read TGTGCCAGCAGTACCGAGCCAAAGCTAGTAGGCTACACCTTC.

The chain recombines TRBV9 with TRBJ1-1; D is ambiguous. The CDR3 runs 15 residues. The V end was cut by 0 bases, the J end by 1 base, with 10 bases between. Germline V CDR1 and CDR2: SGDLS, YYNGEE. CDR3 DNA: TGTGCCAGCAGCGTAGATCCCCTCCCGAACACTGAAGCTTTCTTT. Residues: CASSVDPLPNTEAFF. Using reference TRBV9 and TRBJ1-1 for the parts outside the CDR3, the full variable domain is DSGVTQTPKHLITATGQRVTLRCSPRSGDLSVYWYQQSLDQGLQFLIQYYNGEERAKGNILERFSAQQFPDLHSELNLSSLELGDSALYFCASSVDPLPNTEAFFGQGTRLTVV.

This chain connects TRBV2 to TRBJ1-2; D might be TRBD1 (5 bases). Germline values: CDR1 SNHLY, CDR2 FYNNEI. The V end lost 4 bases, the J end lost 4 bases, and 13 bases lay between the germline ends. This CDR3 contains 14 residues. This CDR3 reads CASSAKGLGYGYTF. Written as DNA, the CDR3 is TGTGCCAGCAGTGCCAAGGGGCTCGGCTATGGCTACACCTTC.

About this clone: At one boundary the junction diverges from the germline segment, which might be a read error. The rearrangement joins TRBV7-7 to TRBJ2-1; TRBD2 matches 7 bases. This CDR3 contains 14 residues. Germline V CDR1 and CDR2: SSHAT, FNYEAQ (reference sequence). The CDR3 DNA reads TGTGCTAGCAGCCATGGGGGGGAGAACAATGAGCAGTTCTTC. Translating gives CASSHGGENNEQFF.

The chain employs TRBV9 and TRBJ1-2; TRBD1 aligns across 12 bases. The CDR3 length is 16 residues. Germline V CDR1 and CDR2: SGDLS, YYNGEE. J gave up 7 bases and V 2 bases, and 9 bases lay outside the gene matches. CDR3 nucleotide sequence: TGTGCCAGCAGCGTCTCTCCGGGACAGGGGGCATCTGGCTACACCTTC. Translation: CASSVSPGQGASGYTF. Based on the CDR3 plus reference TRBV9 and TRBJ1-2, the full variable domain is DSGVTQTPKHLITATGQRVTLRCSPRSGDLSVYWYQQSLDQGLQFLIQYYNGEERAKGNILERFSAQQFPDLHSELNLSSLELGDSALYFCASSVSPGQGASGYTFGSGTRLTVV.

This chain uses TRBV6-6 with TRBJ2-7; 7 bases align to TRBD1. CDR3 length: 13 amino acids. Germline loops: CDR1 MNHNY, CDR2 SVGAGI (reference sequence). Unmatched junction bases numbered 0, after V lost 2 bases and J lost 2 bases. The CDR3 bases are TGTGCCAGCAGTTACGACAGGGCCTACGAGCAGTACTTC. Translating gives CASSYDRAYEQYF.

The V call is TRBV2, the J call TRBJ2-7; 7 positions agree with TRBD2. After removal of 3 bases from V and 2 bases from J, the junction contained 7 bases not matched to a gene. Germline V gene sequence: CDR1 SNHLY, CDR2 FYNNEI. The length of the CDR3 is 15 residues. The DNA of the CDR3 is TGTGCCAGCAGTGATTGGGGGGGTGAAACCTACGAGCAGTACTTC. Amino acid sequence: CASSDWGGETYEQYF. Full variable domain (rest looked up from reference TRBV2 and TRBJ2-7): EPEVTQTPSHQVTQMGQEVILRCVPISNHLYFYWYRQILGQKVEFLVSFYNNEISEKSEIFDDQFSVERPDGSNFTLKIRSTKLEDSAMYFCASSDWGGETYEQYFGPGTRLTVT.

The chain joins TRBV27 to TRBJ2-2; D might be TRBD1 or TRBD2, each matching 5 bases. This CDR3 comprises 15 residues. Germline CDR1 and CDR2: MNHEY and SMNVEV (reference sequence). The V end was cut by 2 bases, the J end by 6 bases, with 13 bases between. The CDR3 DNA reads as TGTGCCAGCAGTTTAAAGCTCGGGGCTCCCGGGGAGCTGTTTTTT. Residues: CASSLKLGAPGELFF.

As for this clone: In the same sample, other DNA sequences code for this CDR3. V gene TRBV29-1 combines with J gene TRBJ1-1, with D unresolved. The V gene's germline CDR1 is SQVTM and CDR2 ANQGSEA. Trimming took 4 bases from V and 0 from J, leaving 3 bases between them. The CDR3 extends over 11 amino acids. The CDR3: CSVVMNTEAFF. The CDR3 DNA reads TGCAGCGTTGTTATGAACACTGAAGCTTTCTTT.

The rearrangement joins TRBV19 to TRBJ1-5; no firm D call. This CDR3 contains 12 residues. Trimming took 2 bases from V and 7 from J, leaving 6 bases between them. Germline lookup yields CDR1 LNHDA and CDR2 SQIVND (reference sequence). CDR3 in DNA: TGTGCCAGTAGTATAAACGACCAGCCCCAGCATTTT. Its translation is CASSINDQPQHF.

The genes are TRBV4-2 and TRBJ1-1, with D unclear. V lost 4 bases and J lost 1, with 13 bases in between. CDR1 and CDR2 from the germline V gene are LGHNA and YNFKEQ. The CDR3 has 15 amino acids. The CDR3 region is CASSPGPTSNTEAFF. The CDR3 DNA reads as TGTGCCAGCAGCCCAGGACCTACCTCGAACACTGAAGCTTTCTTT.

The chain joins TRBV2 to TRBJ2-3; possibly TRBD2 for D (5 bases). This CDR3 is 15 amino acids long. Germline V gives CDR1 SNHLY, CDR2 FYNNEI. Trimming shortened V by 9 bases and J by 0 bases, and 16 bases separated the two germline ends. CDR3 in amino acids: CASPASHDSTDTQYF. As DNA, the CDR3 is TGTGCCAGTCCGGCTAGCCATGATAGCACAGATACGCAGTATTTT.

This clone was seen once. This chain connects TRBV3-1 (or the pseudogene TRBV3-2) to TRBJ2-4, with TRBD1 matching over 8 bases. Germline lookup yields CDR1 LGHDT and CDR2 YNNKEL (reference sequence). The trim removed 5 bases at V and 3 bases at J, leaving 6 bases unmatched. The length of the CDR3 is 15 residues. CDR3 protein: CASSYQGANKNIQYF. CDR3 nucleotide sequence: TGTGCCAGCAGCTACCAGGGGGCGAACAAAAACATTCAGTACTTC.

The rearrangement uses TRBV27 and TRBJ2-7, with D uncertain. Germline assignment: CDR1 MNHEY and CDR2 SMNVEV (reference sequence). Trimming left V 4 bases short and J 4 bases short, with 14 bases between. The CDR3 is made up of 14 amino acids. Here the CDR3 DNA reads TGTGCCAGCAGTTCCTATGGGGTCGGGTACGAGCAGTACTTC. It codes for CASSSYGVGYEQYF.

The chain combines TRBV19 with TRBJ2-7; D is perhaps TRBD1 (8 bases). Per the germline V gene, CDR1 is LNHDA and CDR2 is SQIVND (reference sequence). Trimming stripped 0 bases from V and 4 bases from J, with 13 bases between. The CDR3 spans 15 residues. The CDR3 region has the DNA TGTGCCAGTAGTATAGACGGACAGGGACTATACGAGCAGTACTTC. This encodes CASSIDGQGLYEQYF.

The chain recombines TRBV18 with TRBJ1-2, with D unresolved. Trimming took off 2 bases at V and 1 base at J, with 14 bases between the two ends. Germline V gene sequence: CDR1 KGHSH, CDR2 LQKENI. This CDR3 spans 16 amino acids. The chain's CDR3 is CASSPYEESLNYGYTF. As DNA, the CDR3 is TGTGCCAGCTCACCATACGAAGAGAGCCTTAACTATGGCTACACCTTC.

This clone occurred once. The chain links TRBV28 to TRBJ1-6, with D tentatively TRBD1 (5 bases). Between the trimmed V and J ends, which lost 8 bases and 7 bases, there was a span of 18 bases. This CDR3 region has 15 residues. Per germline, CDR1 MDHEN and CDR2 SYDVKM. Here the CDR3 DNA reads TGTGCCAGCGAAGATCAGTGGGGGGGGAATTCACCCCTCCACTTT. Translation gives CASEDQWGGNSPLHF.

This chain joins TRBV4-2 and TRBJ2-7, with TRBD2 identical over 12 bases. In germline, CDR1 is LGHNA, CDR2 YNFKEQ. Trimming removed 1 base from V and 5 bases from J; junction bases left unmatched: 9. The CDR3 consists of 17 residues. Here the CDR3 reads CASSQAGGLAGRNEQYF. CDR3 sequence (DNA): TGTGCCAGCAGCCAAGCCGGGGGACTAGCGGGCCGGAACGAGCAGTACTTC.

The chain is built from TRBV7-8 and TRBJ1-1; D not resolved. Trimming left V 4 bases short and J 1 base short, with 10 bases between. From germline, CDR1 is SGHVS and CDR2 FQNEAQ. The CDR3 sequence is 14 residues long. The CDR3 reads CASSSYSQNTEAFF. The CDR3, as DNA: TGTGCCAGCAGCTCTTACAGCCAGAACACTGAAGCTTTCTTT.

This clone showed up just once. This sample also contains other DNA sequences that code for the same CDR3. The rearrangement uses TRBV6-5 and TRBJ1-4, with TRBD1 matching 7 bases. V lost 5 bases to trimming and J lost 4 bases; unmatched junction nucleotides: 4. The CDR3 has 14 residues. Germline CDR1 and CDR2: MNHEY and SVGAGI. The CDR3, as DNA: TGTGCCAGCAGTAGAGACAGGGTTAATGAAAAACTGTTTTTT. Its protein product is CASSRDRVNEKLFF.

V gene TRBV11-2 combines with J gene TRBJ2-7, with a possible D match to TRBD2 (5 bases). Trimming cost V 5 bases and J 2 bases, with 16 bases left between them. The CDR3 has 15 amino acids. Germline V gene sequence: CDR1 SGHAT, CDR2 FQNNGV. The CDR3 here is CASSLVYRGTYEQYF. CDR3 nucleotide sequence: TGTGCCAGCAGCCTCGTGTATCGGGGAACCTACGAGCAGTACTTC.

This rearrangement joins TRBV7-2 to TRBJ1-1; D is unclear. V lost 5 bases to trimming and J lost 5 bases, with 12 bases between them. This CDR3 has 13 amino acids. CDR1 is SGHTA and CDR2 is FQGNSA in the germline V gene. The CDR3 region has the DNA TGTGCCAGCAGCCCACTGGTGGGGACTGAAGCTTTCTTT. It encodes CASSPLVGTEAFF.